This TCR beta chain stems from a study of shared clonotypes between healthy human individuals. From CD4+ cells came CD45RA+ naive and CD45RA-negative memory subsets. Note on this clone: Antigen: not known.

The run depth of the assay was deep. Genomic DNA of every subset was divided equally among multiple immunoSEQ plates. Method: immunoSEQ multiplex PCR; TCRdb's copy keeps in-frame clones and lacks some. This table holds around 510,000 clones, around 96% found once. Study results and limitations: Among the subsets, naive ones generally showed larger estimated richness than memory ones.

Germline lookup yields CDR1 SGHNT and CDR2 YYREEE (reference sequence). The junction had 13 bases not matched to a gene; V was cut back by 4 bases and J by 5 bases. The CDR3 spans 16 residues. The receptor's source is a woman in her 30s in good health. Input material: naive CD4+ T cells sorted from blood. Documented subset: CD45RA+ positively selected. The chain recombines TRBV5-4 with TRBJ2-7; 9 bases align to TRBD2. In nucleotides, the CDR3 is TGTGCCAGCAGCCGGGTCCGGCGGGAGGGCCTGAACGAGCAGTACTTC. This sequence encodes CASSRVRREGLNEQYF.